This TCR beta chain is drawn from a study of CD8 T cells in ankylosing spondylitis. Notes on the study in general: Clones tied to disease were said to be significantly enriched in matched ankylosing spondylitis synovial fluid. Typical of ankylosing spondylitis blood, it appeared, was a TCR beta motif of several highly homologous variants.

Points on this clonotype: The antigen is unknown.

The V end lost 5 bases, the J end lost 2 bases, and 15 bases lay between the germline ends. In germline, CDR1 is MNHEY, CDR2 SMNVEV (reference sequence). CDR3 length: 15 residues. By quantitative 5'-RACE with molecular barcodes, the TCR beta libraries were made. TCRdb passed the 5' RACE reads through MiXCR, listing each CDR3 protein once. Of fewer than 40,000 distinct CDR3 sequences in the sample, about 29% were seen once. The V and J genes are TRBV27 and TRBJ1-1, with D perhaps matching TRBD1 (5 bases). The clonotype comes from a male donor with ankylosing spondylitis. Specimen: synovial fluid, either unsorted or a sorted T cell fraction (not recorded which). CDR3 in DNA: TGTGCCAGCAGTCTTACCGGCAGGGTTAACACTGAAGCTTTCTTT. This encodes CASSLTGRVNTEAFF.